A selection of T cell receptor beta chains follows, all from one sample in a study of beta chain features in type 1 diabetes. Some clones are missing from TCRdb's copy, which holds only in-frame ones; the method was immunoSEQ multiplex PCR. The sample consists of 250,000 or so clones, approximately 13% of them appearing once. The sequenced sample was naive CD4+ T cells from blood. The receptors derive from a man aged 25 to 40 with type 1 diabetes. Both conserved end residues are part of each CDR3. Each record gives: clone size, D gene, V gene, J gene, CDR3 protein, CDR3 DNA. The D gene is left open where the match is weak. Expanded clones get a size class; other rows say once, few or many, or leave the size out.

.	TRBD2	TRBV5-1	TRBJ2-1	CASSSSPTSFSGLYNEQFF	TGCGCCAGCAGTTCCTCCCCGACTAGCTTCTCTGGGCTCTACAATGAGCAGTTCTTC
few	TRBD1	TRBV5-6	TRBJ2-3	CASSLGTGATDTQYF	TGTGCCAGCAGCTTGGGGACAGGGGCCACAGATACGCAGTATTTT
few	TRBD2	TRBV2	TRBJ2-1	CASSRLAGVDYNEQFF	TGTGCCAGCAGTCGACTAGCGGGAGTGGACTACAATGAGCAGTTCTTC
few	TRBD2	TRBV4-1	TRBJ2-3	CASSQEASGRSTDTQYF	TGCGCCAGCAGCCAAGAGGCTAGCGGGCGATCCACAGATACGCAGTATTTT
.	TRBD1	TRBV18	TRBJ2-7	CASSTNNNRGAVFEQYF	TGTGCCAGCTCAACAAATAATAACAGGGGAGCTGTGTTCGAGCAGTACTTC
.	TRBD1	TRBV2	TRBJ1-1	CASSTVPGQGRGTEAFF	TGTGCCAGCAGTACCGTCCCGGGACAGGGAAGGGGCACTGAAGCTTTCTTT
.	.	TRBV19	TRBJ1-5	CASSPAVNQPQHF	TGTGCCAGTAGTCCCGCAGTCAATCAGCCCCAGCATTTT
.	TRBD1	TRBV18	TRBJ1-5	CASSRDSQPQHF	TGTGCCAGCTCACGGGACAGTCAGCCCCAGCATTTT
.	.	TRBV11-2	TRBJ2-7	CASSLASYEQYF	TGTGCCAGCAGCTTGGCATCCTACGAGCAGTACTTC
once	TRBD1	TRBV9	TRBJ2-2	CASSDETTGLRTGELFF	TGTGCCAGCAGCGACGAAACGACAGGGTTGCGGACCGGGGAGCTGTTTTTT
.	TRBD1	TRBV28	TRBJ2-7	CASSLETGRAYEQYF	TGTGCCAGCAGCTTAGAGACAGGGCGGGCCTACGAGCAGTACTTC
few	.	TRBV5-1	TRBJ2-3	CASSLEPDSADTQYF	TGCGCCAGCAGCTTGGAGCCAGACTCCGCGGATACGCAGTATTTT
.	.	TRBV29-1	TRBJ1-1	CSVVGKGSTEAFF	TGCAGCGTTGTGGGGAAAGGGAGCACTGAAGCTTTCTTT
few	TRBD1	TRBV11-2	TRBJ2-4	CASSRQGRMDIQYF	TGTGCCAGCAGCCGACAGGGGCGTATGGACATTCAGTACTTC
few	.	TRBV7-8	TRBJ2-2	CASSPRTGELFF	TGTGCCAGCAGCCCCCGTACCGGGGAGCTGTTTTTT
few	.	TRBV5-1	TRBJ1-1	CASSSAGGTEAFF	TGCGCCAGCAGCTCGGCCGGGGGGACTGAAGCTTTCTTT
.	TRBD1	TRBV9	TRBJ1-1	CASSQGQELTRAFF	TGTGCCAGCAGCCAGGGACAGGAACTAACCAGAGCTTTCTTT
.	TRBD2	TRBV11-2	TRBJ2-5	CASSLGTSGETQYF	TGTGCCAGCAGCCTCGGGACTAGCGGCGAGACCCAGTACTTC
.	.	TRBV29-1	TRBJ1-1	CSGRAPPVQNTEAFF	TGCAGCGGGAGGGCCCCCCCGGTCCAGAACACTGAAGCTTTCTTT
.	.	TRBV5-1	TRBJ1-1	CASSFQGGNTEAFF	TGCGCCAGCAGCTTTCAGGGCGGGAACACTGAAGCTTTCTTT
.	.	TRBV5-4	TRBJ1-1	CASSLGRSNTEAFF	TGTGCCAGCAGCTTGGGTCGGTCGAACACTGAAGCTTTCTTT
.	TRBD2	TRBV5-1	TRBJ2-1	CASYPSGYSYNEQFF	TGCGCCAGCTATCCTAGCGGTTACTCCTACAATGAGCAGTTCTTC
few	TRBD2	TRBV30	TRBJ2-1	CAWSALADNEQFF	TGTGCCTGGAGTGCCCTAGCGGACAATGAGCAGTTCTTC
.	.	TRBV5-1	TRBJ1-2	CASSLQVHGGDGYTF	TGCGCCAGCAGCCTACAGGTCCACGGAGGGGATGGCTACACCTTC
few	TRBD1	TRBV7-2	TRBJ1-2	CASSPGQGAGGYTF	TGTGCCAGCAGCCCCGGACAGGGGGCAGGAGGCTACACCTTC
few	.	TRBV7-9	TRBJ2-2	CASSLATTHGDTGELFF	TGTGCCAGCAGCTTAGCGACCACCCACGGGGACACCGGGGAGCTGTTTTTT
.	TRBD2	TRBV7-7	TRBJ2-1	CASSLSGSTYNEQFF	TGTGCCAGCAGCTTAAGCGGGAGTACCTACAATGAGCAGTTCTTC
.	.	TRBV4-2	TRBJ2-7	CASSQAGGQATYEQYF	TGTGCCAGCAGCCAAGCGGGGGGACAGGCCACCTACGAGCAGTACTTC
.	TRBD1	TRBV4-2	TRBJ2-5	CASSLGTEETQYF	TGTGCCAGCAGCCTCGGGACAGAAGAGACCCAGTACTTC
few	.	TRBV7-2	TRBJ2-7	CASRRRDTSSYEQYF	TGTGCCAGCAGGCGCCGGGACACGAGCTCCTACGAGCAGTACTTC
few	.	TRBV7-9	TRBJ2-5	CASSSYGRERETQYF	TGTGCCAGCAGCTCTTATGGTAGGGAGAGAGAGACCCAGTACTTC
.	TRBD1	TRBV7-7	TRBJ2-5	CASSSTQGGETQYF	TGTGCCAGCAGCTCGACACAGGGGGGAGAGACCCAGTACTTC
few	.	TRBV19	TRBJ1-2	CASSAGTDPYGYTF	TGTGCCAGTAGTGCCGGGACTGACCCATATGGCTACACCTTC
.	TRBD2	TRBV15	TRBJ2-7	CATSSPGLAGGLSYEQYF	TGTGCCACCAGCAGTCCGGGACTAGCGGGAGGGCTCTCCTACGAGCAGTACTTC
.	TRBD2	TRBV11-2	TRBJ2-2	CASSLYGRPGGELFF	TGTGCCAGCAGCTTATACGGGAGGCCCGGCGGGGAGCTGTTTTTT
.	TRBD2	TRBV27	TRBJ2-1	CASSPLGLGHNEQFF	TGTGCCAGCAGTCCCCTGGGACTAGGGCACAATGAGCAGTTCTTC
few	.	TRBV7-9	TRBJ1-2	CASSLTDVGTHGYTF	TGTGCCAGCAGCTTGACTGATGTAGGGACTCATGGCTACACCTTC
.	TRBD1	TRBV6-5	TRBJ1-1	CASSRDSMNTEAFF	TGTGCCAGCAGTCGGGACAGCATGAACACTGAAGCTTTCTTT
few	.	TRBV7-9	TRBJ1-4	CASSRGQSNEKLFF	TGTGCCAGCAGTCGCGGACAAAGTAATGAAAAACTGTTTTTT
.	.	TRBV30	TRBJ1-6	CAWSVLGSQGYSPLHF	TGTGCCTGGAGTGTACTCGGGAGTCAGGGTTATTCACCCCTCCACTTT
few	TRBD2	TRBV6-7	TRBJ2-3	CASSLLAGGTDTQYF	TGTGCCAGCAGCCTTCTAGCGGGAGGAACAGATACGCAGTATTTT
.	.	TRBV5-1	TRBJ2-5	CASSLSLGAGYETQYF	TGCGCCAGCAGCTTGAGTTTGGGGGCAGGATATGAGACCCAGTACTTC
.	.	TRBV5-6	TRBJ1-5	CASSLGSVPNQPQHF	TGTGCCAGCAGCTTGGGGAGCGTACCAAATCAGCCCCAGCATTTT
few	TRBD1	TRBV2	TRBJ2-1	CASRETGVVTGNEQFF	TGTGCCAGCAGGGAGACAGGGGTGGTGACAGGGAATGAGCAGTTCTTC
few	TRBD1	TRBV30	TRBJ1-5	CAWRSTGTGEQPQHF	TGTGCCTGGAGGTCGACCGGGACAGGGGAACAGCCCCAGCATTTT
.	TRBD1	TRBV9	TRBJ1-1	CASSASTGVNTEAFF	TGTGCCAGCAGCGCGTCGACAGGGGTAAACACTGAAGCTTTCTTT
few	.	TRBV4-1	TRBJ1-6	CASSQDGGDSSYNSPLHF	TGCGCCAGCAGCCAAGATGGGGGGGATAGCTCCTATAATTCACCCCTCCACTTT
.	TRBD2	TRBV6-5	TRBJ2-1	CASSSFLAGVYNEQFF	TGTGCCAGCAGTTCCTTTCTAGCGGGAGTATACAATGAGCAGTTCTTC
.	.	TRBV5-4	TRBJ1-2	CASSPTGGYGYTF	TGTGCCAGCAGCCCCACAGGTGGCTATGGCTACACCTTC